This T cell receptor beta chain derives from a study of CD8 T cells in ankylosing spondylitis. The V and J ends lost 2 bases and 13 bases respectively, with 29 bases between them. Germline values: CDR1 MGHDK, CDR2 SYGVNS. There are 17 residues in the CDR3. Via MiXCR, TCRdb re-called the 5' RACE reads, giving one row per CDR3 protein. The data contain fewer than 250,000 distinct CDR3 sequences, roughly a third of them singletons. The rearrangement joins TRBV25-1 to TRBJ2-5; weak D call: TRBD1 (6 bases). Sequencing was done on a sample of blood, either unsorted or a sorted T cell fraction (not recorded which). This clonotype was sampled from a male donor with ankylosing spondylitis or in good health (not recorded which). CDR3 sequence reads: CASSETSGARAGEQLYF. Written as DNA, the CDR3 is TGTGCCAGCAGTGAAACCTCAGGGGCCCGCGCTGGGGAACAATTGTACTTC.